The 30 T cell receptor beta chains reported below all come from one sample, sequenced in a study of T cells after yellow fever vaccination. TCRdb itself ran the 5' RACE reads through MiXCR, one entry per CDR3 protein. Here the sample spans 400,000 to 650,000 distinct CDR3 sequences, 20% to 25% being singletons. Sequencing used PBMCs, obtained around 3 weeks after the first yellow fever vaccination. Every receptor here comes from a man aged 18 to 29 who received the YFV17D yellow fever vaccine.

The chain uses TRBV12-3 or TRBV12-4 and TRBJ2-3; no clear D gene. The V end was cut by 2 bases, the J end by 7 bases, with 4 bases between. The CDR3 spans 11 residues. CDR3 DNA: TGTGCCAGCAGTTTATGGAATACGCAGTATTTT. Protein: CASSLWNTQYF.

The CDR3, as DNA: TGTGCCTGGAGCGGGAGGCGACAGTTCTTC. It specifies CAWSGRRQFF. This chain joins TRBV30 and TRBJ2-1, with 7 bases identical to TRBD2. This CDR3 has 10 residues. CDR1 and CDR2 from the germline V gene are GTSNPN and SVGIG (reference sequence). With V trimmed by 3 bases and J by 13 bases, 3 bases remained unmatched.

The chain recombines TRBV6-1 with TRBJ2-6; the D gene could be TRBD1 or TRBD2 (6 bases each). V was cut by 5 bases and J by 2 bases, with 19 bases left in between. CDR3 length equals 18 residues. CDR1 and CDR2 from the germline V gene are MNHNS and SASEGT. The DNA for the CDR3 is TGTGCCAGCAGTAGGGAGGTTGGACAGCCGACTGGGGCCAACGTCCTGACTTTC. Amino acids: CASSREVGQPTGANVLTF.

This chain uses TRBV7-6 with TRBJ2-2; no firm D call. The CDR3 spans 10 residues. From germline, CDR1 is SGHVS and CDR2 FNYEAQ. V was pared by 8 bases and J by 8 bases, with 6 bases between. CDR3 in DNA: TGTGCCAGCCTCTGGGGGGAGCTGTTTTTT. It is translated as CASLWGELFF.

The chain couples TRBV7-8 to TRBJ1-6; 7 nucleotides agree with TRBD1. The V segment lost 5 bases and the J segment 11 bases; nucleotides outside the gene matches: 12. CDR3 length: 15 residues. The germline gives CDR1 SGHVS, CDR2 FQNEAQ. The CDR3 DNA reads TGTGCCAGCAGCCCAAGACAAGGGGGCGAACCACCCCTCCACTTT. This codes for CASSPRQGGEPPLHF.

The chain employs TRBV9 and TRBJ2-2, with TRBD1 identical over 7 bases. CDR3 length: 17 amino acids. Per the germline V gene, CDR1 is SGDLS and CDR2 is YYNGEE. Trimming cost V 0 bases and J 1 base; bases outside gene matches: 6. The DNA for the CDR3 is TGTGCCAGCAGCGTAGATTTAACAGGGGAGAACACCGGGGAGCTGTTTTTT. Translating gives CASSVDLTGENTGELFF.

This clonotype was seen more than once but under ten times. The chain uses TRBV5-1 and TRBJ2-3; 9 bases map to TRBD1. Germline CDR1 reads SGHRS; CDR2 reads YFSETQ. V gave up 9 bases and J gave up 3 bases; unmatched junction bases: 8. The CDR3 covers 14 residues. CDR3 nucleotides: TGCGCCACCACCCCGGGACAGGGTACAGATACGCAGTATTTT. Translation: CATTPGQGTDTQYF.

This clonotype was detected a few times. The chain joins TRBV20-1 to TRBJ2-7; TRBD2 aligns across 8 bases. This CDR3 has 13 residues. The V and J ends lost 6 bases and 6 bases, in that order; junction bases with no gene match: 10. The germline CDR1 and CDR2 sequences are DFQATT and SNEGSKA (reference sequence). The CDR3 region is CSAGLAGRGEQYF. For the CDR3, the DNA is TGCAGTGCCGGCTTAGCGGGGCGGGGCGAGCAGTACTTC.

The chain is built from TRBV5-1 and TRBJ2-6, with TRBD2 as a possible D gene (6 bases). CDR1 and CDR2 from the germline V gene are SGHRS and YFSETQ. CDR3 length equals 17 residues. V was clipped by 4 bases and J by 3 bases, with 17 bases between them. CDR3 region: CASSTRYLGLGANVLTF. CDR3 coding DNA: TGCGCCAGCAGCACCAGGTATTTGGGACTTGGGGCCAACGTCCTGACTTTC.

The CDR3 DNA is TGTGCCAGCGGCATGTACAATGAGCAGTTCTTC. This encodes CASGMYNEQFF. This sequence joins TRBV5-8 and TRBJ2-1; D unclear. V shed 7 bases and J shed 4 bases, with 6 bases lying between them. This CDR3 has 11 residues. The germline V gene encodes CDR1 SGHTS and CDR2 YDEGEE.

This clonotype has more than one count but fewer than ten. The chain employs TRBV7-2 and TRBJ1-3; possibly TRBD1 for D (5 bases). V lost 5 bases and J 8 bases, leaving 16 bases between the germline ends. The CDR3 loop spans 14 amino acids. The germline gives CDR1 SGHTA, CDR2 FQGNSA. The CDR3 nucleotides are TGTGCCAGCAGCCAATCTTCAGGGATAGACACCATATATTTT. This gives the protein CASSQSSGIDTIYF.

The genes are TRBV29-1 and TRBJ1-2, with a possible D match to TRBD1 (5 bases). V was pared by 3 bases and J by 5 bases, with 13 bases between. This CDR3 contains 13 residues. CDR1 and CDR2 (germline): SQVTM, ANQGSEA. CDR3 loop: CSVDLFGGYGYTF. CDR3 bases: TGCAGCGTTGACCTTTTTGGGGGGTATGGCTACACCTTC.

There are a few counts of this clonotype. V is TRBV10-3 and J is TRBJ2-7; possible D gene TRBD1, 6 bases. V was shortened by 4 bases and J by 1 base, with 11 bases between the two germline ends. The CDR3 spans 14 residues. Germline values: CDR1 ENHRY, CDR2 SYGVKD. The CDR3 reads CAISGADSSYEQYF. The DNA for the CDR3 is TGTGCCATCAGTGGGGCGGACAGTTCCTACGAGCAGTACTTC.

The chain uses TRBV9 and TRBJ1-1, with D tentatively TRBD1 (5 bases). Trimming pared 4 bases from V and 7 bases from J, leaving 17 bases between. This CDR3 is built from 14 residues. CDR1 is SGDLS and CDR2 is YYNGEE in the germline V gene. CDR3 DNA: TGTGCCAGCAGCCCCCCAGTGGGGGGGATTGAAGCTTTCTTT. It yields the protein CASSPPVGGIEAFF.

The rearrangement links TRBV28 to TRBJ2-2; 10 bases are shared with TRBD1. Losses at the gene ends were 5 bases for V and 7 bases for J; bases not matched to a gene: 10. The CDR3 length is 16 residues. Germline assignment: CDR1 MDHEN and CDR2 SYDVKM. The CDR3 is CASSGGTGVRNGELFF. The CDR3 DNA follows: TGTGCCAGCAGTGGGGGGACAGGGGTTCGGAACGGGGAGCTGTTTTTT. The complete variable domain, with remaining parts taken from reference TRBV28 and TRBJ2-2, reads DVKVTQSSRYLVKRTGEKVFLECVQDMDHENMFWYRQDPGLGLRLIYFSYDVKMKEKGDIPEGYSVSREKKERFSLILESASTNQTSMYLCASSGGTGVRNGELFFGEGSRLTVL.

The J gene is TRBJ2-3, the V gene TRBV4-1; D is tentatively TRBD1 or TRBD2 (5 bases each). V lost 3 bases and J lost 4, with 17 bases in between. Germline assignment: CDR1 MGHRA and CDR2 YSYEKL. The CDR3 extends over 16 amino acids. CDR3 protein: CASSQEGTAGPDTQYF. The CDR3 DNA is TGCGCCAGCAGCCAGGAAGGGACCGCCGGGCCAGATACGCAGTATTTT.

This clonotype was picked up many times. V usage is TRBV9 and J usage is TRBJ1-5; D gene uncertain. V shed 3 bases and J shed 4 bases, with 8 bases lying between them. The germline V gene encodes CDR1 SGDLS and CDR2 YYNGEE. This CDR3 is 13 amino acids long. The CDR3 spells CASSEIGNQPQHF. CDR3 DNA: TGTGCCAGCAGCGAGATTGGGAATCAGCCCCAGCATTTT.

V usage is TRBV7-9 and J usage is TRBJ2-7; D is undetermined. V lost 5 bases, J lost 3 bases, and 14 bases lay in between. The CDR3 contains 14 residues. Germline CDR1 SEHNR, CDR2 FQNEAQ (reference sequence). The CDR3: CASSPRSDLYEQYF. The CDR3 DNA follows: TGTGCCAGCAGCCCGAGGTCAGACCTCTACGAGCAGTACTTC.

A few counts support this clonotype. The CDR3 nucleotides are TGCGCCAGCAGCTTGGAGAGTGCGGGGGGCTACAATGAGCAGTTCTTC. It codes for CASSLESAGGYNEQFF. The rearrangement joins TRBV5-1 to TRBJ2-1; 8 bases are shared with TRBD2. This CDR3 is built from 16 residues. Looked up from germline, CDR1 is SGHRS and CDR2 is YFSETQ. V was pared by 0 bases and J by 3 bases, with 5 bases of the junction left unmatched.

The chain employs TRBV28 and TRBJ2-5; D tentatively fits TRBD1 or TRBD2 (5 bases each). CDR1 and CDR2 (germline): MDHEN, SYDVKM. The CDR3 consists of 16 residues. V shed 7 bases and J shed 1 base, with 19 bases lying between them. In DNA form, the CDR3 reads TGTGCCAGCACTGCCCCGGGACCTACGACCCAAGAGACCCAGTACTTC. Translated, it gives CASTAPGPTTQETQYF.

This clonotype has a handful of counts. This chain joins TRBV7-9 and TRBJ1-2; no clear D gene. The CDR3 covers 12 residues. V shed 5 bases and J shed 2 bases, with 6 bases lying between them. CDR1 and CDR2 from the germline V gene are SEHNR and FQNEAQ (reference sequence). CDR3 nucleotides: TGTGCCAGCAGCAACGAGAACTATGGCTACACCTTC. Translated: CASSNENYGYTF.

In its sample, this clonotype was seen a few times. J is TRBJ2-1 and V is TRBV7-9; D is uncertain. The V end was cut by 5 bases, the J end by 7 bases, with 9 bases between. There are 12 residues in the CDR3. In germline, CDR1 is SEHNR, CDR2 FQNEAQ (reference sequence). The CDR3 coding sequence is TGTGCCAGCAGCCCCCACATAAATGAGCAGTTCTTC. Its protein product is CASSPHINEQFF.

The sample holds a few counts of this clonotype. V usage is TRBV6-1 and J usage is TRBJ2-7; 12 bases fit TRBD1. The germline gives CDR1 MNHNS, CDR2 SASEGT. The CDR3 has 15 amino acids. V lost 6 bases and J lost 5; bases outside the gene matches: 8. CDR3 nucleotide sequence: TGTGCCAGCAGAGCCGAGGGACAGGGGGCGAACGAGCAGTACTTC. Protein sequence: CASRAEGQGANEQYF.

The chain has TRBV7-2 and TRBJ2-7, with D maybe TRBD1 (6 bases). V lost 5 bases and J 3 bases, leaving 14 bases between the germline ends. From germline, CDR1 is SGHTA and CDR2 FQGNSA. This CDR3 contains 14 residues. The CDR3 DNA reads TGTGCCAGCAGCACTCCAGACAGGTTCTACGAGCAGTACTTC. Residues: CASSTPDRFYEQYF.

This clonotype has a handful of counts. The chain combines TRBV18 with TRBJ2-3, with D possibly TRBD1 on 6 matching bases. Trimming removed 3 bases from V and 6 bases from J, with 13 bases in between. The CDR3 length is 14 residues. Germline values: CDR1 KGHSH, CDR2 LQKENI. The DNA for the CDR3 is TGTGCCAGCTCACCCCCGAACGACAGGGATACGCAGTATTTT. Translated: CASSPPNDRDTQYF.

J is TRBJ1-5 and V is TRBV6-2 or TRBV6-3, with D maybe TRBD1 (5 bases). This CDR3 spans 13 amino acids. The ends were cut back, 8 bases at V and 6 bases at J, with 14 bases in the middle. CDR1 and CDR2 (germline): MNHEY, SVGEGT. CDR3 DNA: TGTGCCAGCCGGGGGGGTGTGGGTCAGCCCCAGCATTTT. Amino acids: CASRGGVGQPQHF.

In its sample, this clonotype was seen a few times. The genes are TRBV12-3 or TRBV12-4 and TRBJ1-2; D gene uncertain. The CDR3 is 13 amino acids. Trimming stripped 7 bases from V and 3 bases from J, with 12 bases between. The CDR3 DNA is TGTGCCAGCATCTTAAGGGATGACTATGGCTACACCTTC. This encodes CASILRDDYGYTF.

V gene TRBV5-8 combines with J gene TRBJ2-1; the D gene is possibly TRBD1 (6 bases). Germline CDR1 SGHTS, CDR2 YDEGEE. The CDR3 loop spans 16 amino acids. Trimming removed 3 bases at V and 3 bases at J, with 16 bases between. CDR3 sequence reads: CASSWGLSEGYNEQFF. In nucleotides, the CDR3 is TGTGCCAGCAGCTGGGGGCTGAGCGAGGGCTACAATGAGCAGTTCTTC.

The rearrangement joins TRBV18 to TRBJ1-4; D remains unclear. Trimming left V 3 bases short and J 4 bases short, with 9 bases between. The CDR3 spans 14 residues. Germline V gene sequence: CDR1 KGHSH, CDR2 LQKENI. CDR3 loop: CASSPPMFNEKLFF. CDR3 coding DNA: TGTGCCAGCTCACCGCCAATGTTTAATGAAAAACTGTTTTTT.

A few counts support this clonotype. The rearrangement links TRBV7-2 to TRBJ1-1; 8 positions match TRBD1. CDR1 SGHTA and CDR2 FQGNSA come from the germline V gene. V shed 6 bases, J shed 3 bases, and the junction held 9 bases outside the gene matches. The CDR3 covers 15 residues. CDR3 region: CASSAPYRGDTEAFF. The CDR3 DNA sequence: TGTGCCAGCAGTGCCCCCTACAGGGGGGACACTGAAGCTTTCTTT.